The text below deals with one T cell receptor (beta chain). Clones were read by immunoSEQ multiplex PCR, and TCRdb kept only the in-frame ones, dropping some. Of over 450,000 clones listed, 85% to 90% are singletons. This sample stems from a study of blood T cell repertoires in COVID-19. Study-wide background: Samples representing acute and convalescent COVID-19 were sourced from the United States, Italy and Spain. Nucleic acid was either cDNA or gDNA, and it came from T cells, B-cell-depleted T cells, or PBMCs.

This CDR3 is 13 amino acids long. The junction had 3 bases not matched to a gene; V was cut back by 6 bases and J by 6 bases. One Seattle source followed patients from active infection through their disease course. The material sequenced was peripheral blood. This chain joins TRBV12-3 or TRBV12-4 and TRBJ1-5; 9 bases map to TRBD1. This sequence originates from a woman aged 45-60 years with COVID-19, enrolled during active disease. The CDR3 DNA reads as TGTGCCAGCAGCCAGGACAGGGGTCAGCCCCAGCATTTT. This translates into CASSQDRGQPQHF.